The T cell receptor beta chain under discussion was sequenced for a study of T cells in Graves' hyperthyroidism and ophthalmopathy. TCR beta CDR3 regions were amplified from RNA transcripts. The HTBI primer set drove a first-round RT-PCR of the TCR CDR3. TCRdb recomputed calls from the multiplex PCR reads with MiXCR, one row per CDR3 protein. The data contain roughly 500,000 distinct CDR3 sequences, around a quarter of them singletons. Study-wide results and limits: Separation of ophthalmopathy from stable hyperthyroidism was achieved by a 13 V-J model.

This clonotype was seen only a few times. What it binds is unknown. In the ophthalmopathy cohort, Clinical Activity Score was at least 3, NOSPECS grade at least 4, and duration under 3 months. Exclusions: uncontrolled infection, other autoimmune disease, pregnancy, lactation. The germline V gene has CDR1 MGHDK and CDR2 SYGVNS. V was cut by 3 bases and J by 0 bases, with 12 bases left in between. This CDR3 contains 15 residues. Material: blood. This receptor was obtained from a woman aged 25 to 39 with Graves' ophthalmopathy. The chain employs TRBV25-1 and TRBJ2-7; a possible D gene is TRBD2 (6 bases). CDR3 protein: CASSDEGGVSYEQYF. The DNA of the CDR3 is TGTGCCAGCAGTGACGAGGGAGGTGTCTCCTACGAGCAGTACTTC.